Listed here are 12 T cell receptor beta chains from one sample, sequenced in a study of T cells in Graves' hyperthyroidism and ophthalmopathy. RNA transcripts yielded amplified TCR beta CDR3 regions. A set of HTBI primers served as the primers for a first-round RT-PCR of the TCR CDR3. TCRdb independently ran MiXCR on the multiplex PCR reads; one entry per CDR3 protein. The sample records 350,000 to 450,000 distinct CDR3 sequences, roughly 14% being singletons. The sequenced sample consisted of blood. These receptors originate from a woman aged 55-75 years with Graves' hyperthyroidism.

This clonotype was observed many times. V usage is TRBV5-1 and J usage is TRBJ2-7; 7 bases are a match to TRBD1. Germline V CDR1 and CDR2: SGHRS, YFSETQ. This CDR3 has 14 residues. After removal of 2 bases from V and 3 bases from J, the junction contained 5 bases not matched to a gene. The CDR3 here is CASSFRQGGYEQYF. DNA of the CDR3: TGCGCCAGCAGCTTTAGACAGGGTGGCTACGAGCAGTACTTC.

This clonotype was seen only a few times. At one end, the junction sequence differs from germline, possibly due to a read error. The genes are TRBV11-2 and TRBJ2-1; TRBD2 matches at 8 bases. The length of the CDR3 is 17 residues. Per germline, CDR1 SGHAT and CDR2 FQNNGV. CDR3 coding DNA: TGCGCCAGCAGCCGCCCCCCAGGCGGGAGGTCATACAATGAGCAGTTCTTC. The encoded protein is CASSRPPGGRSYNEQFF.

The rearrangement uses TRBV20-1 and TRBJ1-2, with D tentatively TRBD1 (5 bases). From germline, CDR1 is DFQATT and CDR2 SNEGSKA (reference sequence). Trimming cost V 5 bases and J 4 bases, with 11 bases left between them. This CDR3 has 12 amino acids. CDR3 residues: CSAPWGGYGYTF. As DNA, the CDR3 is TGCAGTGCTCCCTGGGGGGGCTATGGCTACACCTTC.

V gene TRBV5-8 combines with J gene TRBJ2-7; 8 nucleotides agree with TRBD1. With V trimmed by 4 bases and J by 2 bases, 11 bases remained unmatched. The V gene's germline CDR1 is SGHTS and CDR2 YDEGEE. The CDR3 runs to 16 residues. CDR3 residues: CASSDYRTGSAYEQYF. CDR3 bases: TGTGCCAGCAGCGATTATCGGACAGGGTCGGCCTACGAGCAGTACTTC.

This clonotype was observed at least ten times. The CDR3 bases are TGTGCCACCAGTGACACACGACAGGGAAGCAATCAGCCCCAGCATTTT. This translates into CATSDTRQGSNQPQHF. The chain joins TRBV24-1 to TRBJ1-5; 7 bases map to TRBD1. The CDR3 covers 16 residues. Trimming took 4 bases from V and 1 from J; bases not matched to a gene: 6. Germline V CDR1 and CDR2: KGHDR, SFDVKD.

This clonotype was recorded many times. The V and J genes are TRBV6-2 or TRBV6-3 and TRBJ1-1; tentatively, D is TRBD1 (5 bases). The CDR3 extends over 14 amino acids. CDR1 is MNHEY and CDR2 is SVGEGT in the germline V gene. Trimming cost V 8 bases and J 8 bases, with 21 bases left between them. DNA of the CDR3: TGTGCCAGCGTCGATGGACGCCCCCGGGGGGAAGCTTTCTTT. Protein: CASVDGRPRGEAFF.

Concerning this clonotype: No conserved phenylalanine or tryptophan ends this CDR3, so it is likely a read error. The chain links TRBV13 to TRBJ2-1; D call uncertain. This CDR3 comprises 14 residues. Trimming took 6 bases from V and 0 from J, leaving 9 bases between them. Germline loops: CDR1 PRHDT, CDR2 FYEKMQ (reference sequence). CDR3 loop: CASRTIYSYNEQFL. CDR3 bases: TGTGCCAGCAGGACCATCTACTCCTACAATGAGCAGTTCCTC.

This clonotype appeared many times. This chain connects TRBV3-1 to TRBJ2-1; TRBD2 aligns across 7 bases. Germline trimming cut 2 bases from V and 10 bases from J; bases unmatched to any gene: 11. The CDR3 sequence is 15 residues long. CDR1 LGHDT and CDR2 YNNKEL come from the germline V gene (reference sequence). CDR3 protein: CASSQTAGAEGEQFF. CDR3 sequence (DNA): TGTGCCAGCAGCCAAACGGCGGGAGCGGAGGGAGAGCAGTTCTTC.

This clonotype came up many times. The chain is built from TRBV28 and TRBJ1-2; 9 nucleotides agree with TRBD1. J gave up 4 bases and V 6 bases, and 6 bases lay outside the gene matches. Per the germline V gene, CDR1 is MDHEN and CDR2 is SYDVKM. This CDR3 spans 14 amino acids. The CDR3 here is CASRTGGMFYGYTF. DNA for the CDR3: TGTGCCAGCAGGACAGGGGGGATGTTCTATGGCTACACCTTC.

This clonotype turned up a few times. A much larger clone differs from this one at a single base, so this may be a read error. This chain links TRBV6-5 with TRBJ1-2; D might be TRBD1 (5 bases). Germline CDR1 is MNHEY and CDR2 is SVGAGI. The CDR3 is 15 amino acids. V was pared by 2 bases and J by 6 bases, with 16 bases between. In DNA form, the CDR3 reads TGTGCCAGCAGTTACGACACCCCAGGGACGGATGGCTACACCTTC. Its protein is CASSYDTPGTDGYTF.

This clonotype was seen ten or more times. This chain uses TRBV10-3 with TRBJ2-7; perhaps TRBD2 as D (6 bases). Germline V gives CDR1 ENHRY, CDR2 SYGVKD. This CDR3 is 14 amino acids long. With 0 bases removed from V and 2 bases from J, the gap between germline ends came to 8 bases. CDR3 in amino acids: CAISESSGAYEQYF. The CDR3 DNA reads as TGTGCCATCAGTGAGTCTAGCGGCGCCTACGAGCAGTACTTC.

The CDR3 spells CAISESIYRPEAFF. In DNA form, the CDR3 reads TGTGCCATCAGTGAGTCGATTTACCGCCCTGAAGCTTTCTTT. This chain joins TRBV10-3 and TRBJ1-1, with D unresolved. Germline CDR1 is ENHRY and CDR2 is SYGVKD. The CDR3 extends over 14 amino acids. Between the trimmed V and J ends, which lost 0 bases and 6 bases, there was a span of 11 bases.